This T cell receptor beta chain was obtained from a study of graft-versus-host responses after intestinal transplantation. Study-wide background: Every recipient underwent anti-thymocyte globulin induction, then tacrolimus and steroids for 3 to 4 years. Study-wide results and limits: Within allografts, high graft-versus-host to host-versus-graft clonal ratios were seen among patients with graft-donor T cell macrochimerism. Marrow from the recipient contained GvH clones, some of which had appeared first in ileum or blood.

Sequencing was performed with immunoSEQ multiplex PCR; in TCRdb, only in-frame clones are kept and a portion is missing. The sample lists approximately 100,000 clones, roughly 93% seen once, with roughly 1.2% in the top ten. About this clone itself: Its antigen is unknown.

Germline loops: CDR1 LGHNA, CDR2 YNFKEQ. V was cut by 0 bases and J by 4 bases, with 5 bases left in between. The CDR3 runs 13 residues. The V gene is TRBV4-2, the J gene TRBJ2-3; D is ambiguous. This TCR came from a human donor who received an intestinal transplant. The source material was unstimulated CD8+ T cells sorted from spleen or lymph node cells, sampled before intestinal transplant. CDR3 amino acids: CASSQEVADTQYF. The DNA of the CDR3 is TGTGCCAGCAGCCAAGAAGTTGCAGATACGCAGTATTTT.